This entry lists 17 T cell receptor beta chains sequenced from one sample in a study of OX40 agonist ivuxolimab in advanced cancers. The assay was immunoSEQ multiplex PCR, and TCRdb's table has in-frame clones only and misses some. The sample records some 66,000 clones, around nine tenths being singletons. Sequencing used CD4+ or CD8+ T cells sorted from blood, obtained in a trial of the OX40 agonist ivuxolimab. These TCRs come from an adult with an advanced solid tumor such as melanoma, head and neck, liver or kidney cancer.

The chain recombines TRBV9 with TRBJ2-7; 8 bases agree with TRBD2. V lost 3 bases to trimming and J lost 2 bases; unmatched junction nucleotides: 10. The germline V gene has CDR1 SGDLS and CDR2 YYNGEE. This CDR3 contains 16 residues. This CDR3 is CASSAPSAGGTYEQYF. The CDR3 DNA reads as TGTGCCAGCAGCGCACCCTCCGCGGGGGGCACCTACGAGCAGTACTTC.

For this clone: The junction departs from germline at one end; a sequencing error may be responsible. The chain has TRBV7-9 and TRBJ1-2; D is uncertain. This CDR3 spans 14 amino acids. CDR1 SEHNR and CDR2 FQNEAQ come from the germline V gene (reference sequence). The CDR3 loop is CASSLDRSAGGYTF. DNA for the CDR3: TGTGCCAGCAGTTTAGATCGGTCCGCGGGAGGCTACACCTTC.

The chain links TRBV6-1 to TRBJ1-6; D is undetermined. CDR3 length equals 15 residues. Germline V gene data show CDR1 as MNHNS and CDR2 as SASEGT. V gave up 7 bases and J gave up 4 bases, with 14 bases separating them. In DNA form, the CDR3 reads TGTGCCAGCAATTCCCAGGAGTCGTATAATTCACCCCTCCACTTT. It specifies CASNSQESYNSPLHF.

The chain joins TRBV10-3 to TRBJ1-2; D unclear. Germline CDR1 reads ENHRY; CDR2 reads SYGVKD. The V end lost 10 bases, the J end lost 4 bases, and 16 bases lay between the germline ends. The CDR3 is 13 amino acids. Written as DNA, the CDR3 is TGTGCCACAAAACAGCAATATTCCTATGGCTACACCTTC. It yields the protein CATKQQYSYGYTF.

The rearrangement joins TRBV2 to TRBJ1-6; D unclear. There are 15 residues in the CDR3. CDR1 SNHLY and CDR2 FYNNEI come from the germline V gene. Between the trimmed V and J ends, which lost 2 bases and 14 bases, there was a span of 19 bases. The CDR3 DNA follows: TGTGCCAGCAGTGAATTAGCGGGCATGGGGTCGGCCCTCCACTTT. Protein: CASSELAGMGSALHF. Combining the CDR3 with reference TRBV2 and TRBJ1-6 gives the whole variable domain EPEVTQTPSHQVTQMGQEVILRCVPISNHLYFYWYRQILGQKVEFLVSFYNNEISEKSEIFDDQFSVERPDGSNFTLKIRSTKLEDSAMYFCASSELAGMGSALHFGNGTRLTVT.

The V gene is TRBV11-2, the J gene TRBJ1-2; 7 nucleotides line up with TRBD1. CDR3 length: 14 amino acids. Germline CDR1 reads SGHAT; CDR2 reads FQNNGV. V lost 5 bases, J lost 7 bases, and 10 bases stayed unmatched. CDR3 protein: CASSAPGTAFGYTF. CDR3 sequence (DNA): TGTGCCAGCAGCGCCCCCGGGACAGCTTTTGGCTACACCTTC.

The chain employs TRBV5-4 and TRBJ2-3; no reliable D call. In germline, CDR1 is SGHNT, CDR2 YYREEE (reference sequence). CDR3 length: 14 residues. Trimming shortened V by 3 bases and J by 4 bases, and 12 bases separated the two germline ends. In DNA form, the CDR3 reads TGTGCCAGCAGCTCCGGGCTCCTCTCAGATACGCAGTATTTT. Its translation is CASSSGLLSDTQYF.

The CDR3 loop reads CASSRGGQIGTDTQYF. CDR3 DNA: TGTGCCAGCAGCCGTGGGGGACAGATAGGCACAGATACGCAGTATTTT. This chain uses TRBV11-3 with TRBJ2-3; 7 bases fit TRBD1. The CDR3 has 16 residues. J gave up 1 base and V 5 bases, and 9 bases lay outside the gene matches. Germline V gene lookup returns CDR1 SGHNT and CDR2 YENEEA.

The chain carries TRBV7-9 and TRBJ1-5, with no clear D. This CDR3 has 12 residues. Germline V lookup: CDR1 SEHNR, CDR2 FQNEAQ (reference sequence). V was pared by 2 bases and J by 11 bases, with 10 bases between. In DNA form, the CDR3 reads TGTGCCAGCAGCTTAATTCCCGGGACCCAGCATTTT. Its protein product is CASSLIPGTQHF.

In nucleotides, the CDR3 is TGTGCCAGCAGTTCTCAGGTGACCTACGAGCAGTACTTC. Amino acid sequence: CASSSQVTYEQYF. The rearrangement joins TRBV6-5 to TRBJ2-7; no reliable D call. Germline V gene data show CDR1 as MNHEY and CDR2 as SVGAGI. V was trimmed by 4 bases and J by 2 bases, leaving 9 bases between them. This CDR3 region has 13 residues.

The gene calls are TRBV7-3 and TRBJ2-1, with a weak D call TRBD1 (5 bases). Trimming left V 2 bases short and J 7 bases short, with 12 bases between. The germline V gene has CDR1 SGHTA and CDR2 FQGTGA. The CDR3 runs 14 residues. The DNA of the CDR3 is TGTGCCAGCAGCTTATACCCAGGGCAGAATGAGCAGTTCTTC. This translates into CASSLYPGQNEQFF. Variable domain in full (rest from reference TRBV7-3 and TRBJ2-1): GAGVSQTPSNKVTEKGKYVELRCDPISGHTALYWYRQSLGQGPEFLIYFQGTGAADDSGLPNDRFFAVRPEGSVSTLKIQRTERGDSAVYLCASSLYPGQNEQFFGPGTRLTVL.

This sequence joins TRBV7-2 and TRBJ1-1, with D possibly TRBD1 on 5 matching bases. The length of the CDR3 is 14 residues. CDR1 is SGHTA and CDR2 is FQGNSA in the germline V gene. Trimming cost V 0 bases and J 4 bases, with 9 bases left between them. The CDR3 reads CASSLAGGTTEAFF. The CDR3 DNA is TGTGCCAGCAGCTTAGCGGGGGGGACCACTGAAGCTTTCTTT.

The sample holds a few counts of this clone. The chain carries TRBV18 and TRBJ1-1; D gene unclear. This CDR3 has 11 amino acids. Trimming removed 3 bases at V and 1 base at J, with 0 bases between. The germline CDR1 and CDR2 sequences are KGHSH and LQKENI. The CDR3 coding sequence is TGTGCCAGCTCACCGAACACTGAAGCTTTCTTT. It yields the protein CASSPNTEAFF. Complete variable domain (other parts from reference TRBV18 and TRBJ1-1): NAGVMQNPRHLVRRRGQEARLRCSPMKGHSHVYWYRQLPEEGLKFMVYLQKENIIDESGMPKERFSAEFPKEGPSILRIQQVVRGDSAAYFCASSPNTEAFFGQGTRLTVV.

The chain has TRBV27 and TRBJ2-6; no clear D. CDR1 is MNHEY and CDR2 is SMNVEV in the germline V gene (reference sequence). The CDR3 is made up of 19 amino acids. The ends were cut back, 5 bases at V and 0 bases at J, with 20 bases in the middle. This CDR3 reads CASSPYPVDLFSGANVLTF. The CDR3 region has the DNA TGTGCCAGCAGTCCATACCCCGTTGACCTATTCTCTGGGGCCAACGTCCTGACTTTC.

This chain uses TRBV4-3 with TRBJ2-6; D may match TRBD1 or TRBD2 (5 bases each). Germline assignment: CDR1 LGHNA and CDR2 YSLEER. Trimming stripped 0 bases from V and 0 bases from J, with 12 bases between. The CDR3 has 18 residues. CDR3 coding DNA: TGCGCCAGCAGCCAAGATTACCCAGGGAGCTCTGGGGCCAACGTCCTGACTTTC. Translating it yields CASSQDYPGSSGANVLTF.

In this sample, this clone turned up a few times. This chain links TRBV30 with TRBJ1-1; D gene unclear. The CDR3 is 11 residues long. V lost 3 bases, J lost 6 bases, and 8 bases lay in between. Germline V lookup: CDR1 GTSNPN, CDR2 SVGIG (reference sequence). The CDR3 DNA sequence: TGTGCCTGGAGCCAGGTTGCTGAAGCTTTCTTT. Translating it yields CAWSQVAEAFF. The complete variable domain, with remaining parts taken from reference TRBV30 and TRBJ1-1, reads SQTIHQWPATLVQPVGSPLSLECTVEGTSNPNLYWYRQAAGRGLQLLFYSVGIGQISSEVPQNLSASRPQDRQFILSSKKLLLSDSGFYLCAWSQVAEAFFGQGTRLTVV.

The chain links TRBV6-6 to TRBJ2-7; a possible D gene is TRBD2 (5 bases). Germline V CDR1 and CDR2: MNHNY, SVGAGI (reference sequence). Deletions cut 3 bases from V and 8 bases from J, with 17 bases between. CDR3 size: 14 residues. This CDR3 reads CASSYRGRGGKQYF. The CDR3 DNA is TGTGCCAGCAGTTATAGAGGACGGGGTGGAAAGCAGTACTTC.